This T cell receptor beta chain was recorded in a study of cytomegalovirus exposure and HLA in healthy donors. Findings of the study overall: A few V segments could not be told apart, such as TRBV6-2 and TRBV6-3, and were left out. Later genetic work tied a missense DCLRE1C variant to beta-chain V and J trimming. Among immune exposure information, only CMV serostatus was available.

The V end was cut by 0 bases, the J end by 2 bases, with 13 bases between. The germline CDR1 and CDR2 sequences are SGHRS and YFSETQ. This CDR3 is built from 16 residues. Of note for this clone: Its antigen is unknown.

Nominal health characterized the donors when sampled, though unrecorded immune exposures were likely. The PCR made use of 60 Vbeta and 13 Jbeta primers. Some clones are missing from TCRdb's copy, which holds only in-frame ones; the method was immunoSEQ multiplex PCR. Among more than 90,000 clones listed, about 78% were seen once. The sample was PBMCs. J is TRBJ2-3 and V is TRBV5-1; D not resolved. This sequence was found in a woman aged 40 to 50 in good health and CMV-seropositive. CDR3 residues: CASSLGSAVSTDTQYF. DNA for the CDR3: TGCGCCAGCAGCTTGGGTTCGGCGGTCTCCACAGATACGCAGTATTTT.